This TCR beta chain was profiled in a study of regulatory T cells in long-lasting Graves disease. Points from the study as a whole: Relative to newly diagnosed Graves' patients, persistent ones had lower TCR diversity.

This clonotype turned up a few times. Antigen specificity is unknown. The CDR3 is 12 amino acids. V lost 6 bases and J lost 9, with 15 bases in between. Looked up from germline, CDR1 is SQVTM and CDR2 is ANQGSEA. Arm-PCR of CDR3 regions and iRepertoire HTBI primers were the basis on which TCR beta libraries were built. TCRdb re-called the multiplex PCR reads through MiXCR, storing one row per CDR3 protein. The top ten clones hold under 30% of a sample with roughly 400,000 distinct CDR3 sequences, around 17% of them seen once. Documented time point: newly diagnosed GD, antithyroid drugs for less than 3 months. Extracted PBMC RNA gave rise to the TCR library. The sample was also reused in another study, on T cells in Graves' hyperthyroidism and ophthalmopathy. According to that study: In making diagnoses, clinical symptoms, serum thyroxine and TRAb, thyroid ultrasound and orbital computed tomography were all used.

This chain joins TRBV29-1 and TRBJ1-5; possible D gene TRBD1, 6 bases. The specimen was peripheral blood mononuclear cells (PBMCs), collected at new diagnosis, from a patient treated with antithyroid drugs. The sequence was collected from a woman aged 18-29 years with Graves disease. The CDR3 spells CSVKEGEGPQHF. CDR3 bases: TGCAGCGTCAAAGAGGGGGAGGGGCCCCAGCATTTT.